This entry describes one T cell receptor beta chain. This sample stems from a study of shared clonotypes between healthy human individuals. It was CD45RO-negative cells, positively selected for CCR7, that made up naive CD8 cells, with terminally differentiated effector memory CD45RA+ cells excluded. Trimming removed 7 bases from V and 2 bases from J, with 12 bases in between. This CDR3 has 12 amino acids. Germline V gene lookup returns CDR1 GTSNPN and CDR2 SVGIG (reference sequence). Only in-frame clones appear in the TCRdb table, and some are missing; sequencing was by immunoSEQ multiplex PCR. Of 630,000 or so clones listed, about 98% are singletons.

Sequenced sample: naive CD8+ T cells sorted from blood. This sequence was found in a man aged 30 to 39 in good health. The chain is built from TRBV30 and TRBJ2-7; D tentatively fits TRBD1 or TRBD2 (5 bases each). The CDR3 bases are TGTGCCTCCCGGGGCGCCACCTACGAGCAGTACTTC. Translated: CASRGATYEQYF. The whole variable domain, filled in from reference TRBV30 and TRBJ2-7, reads SQTIHQWPATLVQPVGSPLSLECTVEGTSNPNLYWYRQAAGRGLQLLFYSVGIGQISSEVPQNLSASRPQDRQFILSSKKLLLSDSGFYLCASRGATYEQYFGPGTRLTVT.